The clone carrying this TCR beta chain has a count of ten or more. The antigen is not known. The data were taken from a study of Graves' ophthalmopathy and Graves' hyperthyroidism. RNA transcripts yielded amplified TCR beta CDR3 regions. First-round RT-PCR employed HTBI primers, with a second-round multiplex PCR after it. TCRdb re-analysed the multiplex PCR reads in MiXCR, keeping a single row per CDR3 protein. The sample yields approximately 380,000 distinct CDR3 sequences, roughly 21% seen once. Per the germline V gene, CDR1 is DFQATT and CDR2 is SNEGSKA (reference sequence). The CDR3 spans 13 residues. J gave up 9 bases and V 3 bases, and 8 bases lay outside the gene matches. Aged 18 to 65, hyperthyroidism patients had new diagnoses of under 2 months' duration. Orbital computed tomography and thyroid ultrasound, along with TRAb, serum thyroxine and clinical symptoms, underpinned diagnosis. Whole-study results and caveats: The study's model predicted ophthalmopathy progression at roughly 69% sensitivity and approximately 72% specificity. Built on 13 signatures, a model told ophthalmopathy apart from stable hyperthyroidism with over 85% sensitivity and 81.08% specificity.

Sequenced material: peripheral blood. This sequence originates from a woman aged 18-29 years with stable Graves' hyperthyroidism. The chain uses TRBV20-1 and TRBJ1-5, with 7 bases matching TRBD1. In nucleotides, the CDR3 is TGCAGTGCTAGTACCCAGGGGGGAGTGCCCCAGCATTTT. Protein: CSASTQGGVPQHF.